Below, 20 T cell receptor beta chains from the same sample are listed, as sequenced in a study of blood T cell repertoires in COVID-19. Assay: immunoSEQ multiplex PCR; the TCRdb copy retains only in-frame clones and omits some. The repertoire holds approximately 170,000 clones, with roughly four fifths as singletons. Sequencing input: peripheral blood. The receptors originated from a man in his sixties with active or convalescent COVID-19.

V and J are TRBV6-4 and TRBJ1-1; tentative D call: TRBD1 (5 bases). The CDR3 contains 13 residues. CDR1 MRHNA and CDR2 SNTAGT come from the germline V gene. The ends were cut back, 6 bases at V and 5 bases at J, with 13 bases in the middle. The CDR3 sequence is CASSSAQGTEAFF. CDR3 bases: TGTGCCAGCAGCTCTGCCCAGGGTACTGAAGCTTTCTTT.

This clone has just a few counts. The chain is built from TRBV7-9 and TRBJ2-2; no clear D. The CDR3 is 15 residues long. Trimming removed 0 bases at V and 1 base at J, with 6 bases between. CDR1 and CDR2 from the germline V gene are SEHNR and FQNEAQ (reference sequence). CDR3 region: CASSLATMNTGELFF. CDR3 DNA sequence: TGTGCCAGCAGCTTAGCCACAATGAACACCGGGGAGCTGTTTTTT.

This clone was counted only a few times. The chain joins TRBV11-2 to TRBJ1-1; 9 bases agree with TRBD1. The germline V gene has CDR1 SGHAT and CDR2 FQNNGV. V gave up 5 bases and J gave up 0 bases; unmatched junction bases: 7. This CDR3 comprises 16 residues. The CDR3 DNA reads TGTGCCAGCAGCGGGACAGGGTCGGTTCTGAACACTGAAGCTTTCTTT. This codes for CASSGTGSVLNTEAFF. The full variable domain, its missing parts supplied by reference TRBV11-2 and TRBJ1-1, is EAGVAQSPRYKIIEKRQSVAFWCNPISGHATLYWYQQILGQGPKLLIQFQNNGVVDDSQLPKDRFSAERLKGVDSTLKIQPAKLEDSAVYLCASSGTGSVLNTEAFFGQGTRLTVV.

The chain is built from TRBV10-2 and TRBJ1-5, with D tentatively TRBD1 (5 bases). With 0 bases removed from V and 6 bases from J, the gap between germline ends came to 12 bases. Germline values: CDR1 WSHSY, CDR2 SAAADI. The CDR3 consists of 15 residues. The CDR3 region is CASSESSGKGQPQHF. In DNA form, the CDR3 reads TGCGCCAGCAGTGAGTCTTCAGGGAAGGGTCAGCCCCAGCATTTT.

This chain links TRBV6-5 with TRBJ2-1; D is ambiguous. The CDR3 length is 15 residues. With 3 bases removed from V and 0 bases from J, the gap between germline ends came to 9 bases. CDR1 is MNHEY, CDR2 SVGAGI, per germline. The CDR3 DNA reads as TGTGCCAGCAGTTATCCGAGTTTCTCCTACAATGAGCAGTTCTTC. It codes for CASSYPSFSYNEQFF.

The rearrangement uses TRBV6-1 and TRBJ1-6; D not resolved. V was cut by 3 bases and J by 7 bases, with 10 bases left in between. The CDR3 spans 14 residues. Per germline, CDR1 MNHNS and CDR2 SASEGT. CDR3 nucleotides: TGTGCCAGCAGTGATCGGGTTACCAATTCACCCCTCCACTTT. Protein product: CASSDRVTNSPLHF.

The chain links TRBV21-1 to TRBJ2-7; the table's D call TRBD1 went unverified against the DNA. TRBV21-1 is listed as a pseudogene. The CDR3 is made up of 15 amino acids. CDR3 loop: CASSDLTGDNYEQYF. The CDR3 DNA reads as TGTGCCAGCAGCGACCTTACAGGGGACAACTACGAGCAGTACTTC.

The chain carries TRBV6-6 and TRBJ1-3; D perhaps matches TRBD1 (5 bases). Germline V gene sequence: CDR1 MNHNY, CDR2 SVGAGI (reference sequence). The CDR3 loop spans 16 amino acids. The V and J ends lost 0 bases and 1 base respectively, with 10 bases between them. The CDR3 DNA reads TGTGCCAGCAGTTACTCAGCGGGGCTTTCTGGAAACACCATATATTTT. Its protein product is CASSYSAGLSGNTIYF.

Here the CDR3 reads CASSGTRPGELFF. CDR3 nucleotide sequence: TGCGCCAGCAGTGGGACTAGACCCGGGGAGCTGTTTTTT. This chain connects TRBV10-1 to TRBJ2-2, with TRBD2 identical over 7 bases. Unmatched junction bases numbered 2, after V lost 4 bases and J lost 6 bases. This CDR3 region has 13 residues. CDR1 and CDR2 from the germline V gene are WNHNN and SYGVQD (reference sequence).

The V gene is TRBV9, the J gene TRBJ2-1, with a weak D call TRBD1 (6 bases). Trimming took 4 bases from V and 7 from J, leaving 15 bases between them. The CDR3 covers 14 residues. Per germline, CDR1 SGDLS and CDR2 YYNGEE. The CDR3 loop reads CASSWGQGGNEQFF. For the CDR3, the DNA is TGTGCCAGCAGCTGGGGGCAGGGTGGGAATGAGCAGTTCTTC. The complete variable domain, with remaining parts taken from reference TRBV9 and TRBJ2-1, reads DSGVTQTPKHLITATGQRVTLRCSPRSGDLSVYWYQQSLDQGLQFLIQYYNGEERAKGNILERFSAQQFPDLHSELNLSSLELGDSALYFCASSWGQGGNEQFFGPGTRLTVL.

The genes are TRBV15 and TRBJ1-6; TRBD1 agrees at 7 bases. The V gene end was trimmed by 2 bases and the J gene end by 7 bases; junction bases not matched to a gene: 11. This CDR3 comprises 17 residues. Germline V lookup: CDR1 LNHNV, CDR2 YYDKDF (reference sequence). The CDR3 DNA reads TGTGCCACCAGCAGACACGGGACAGCCCGATTAAATTCACCCCTCCACTTT. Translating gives CATSRHGTARLNSPLHF.

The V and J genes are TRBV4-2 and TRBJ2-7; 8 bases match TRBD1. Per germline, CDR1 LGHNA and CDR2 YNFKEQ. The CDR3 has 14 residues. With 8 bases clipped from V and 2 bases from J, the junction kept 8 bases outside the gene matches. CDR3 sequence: CASSADRGPYEQYF. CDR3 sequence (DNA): TGTGCCAGCTCAGCCGACAGGGGCCCCTACGAGCAGTACTTC.

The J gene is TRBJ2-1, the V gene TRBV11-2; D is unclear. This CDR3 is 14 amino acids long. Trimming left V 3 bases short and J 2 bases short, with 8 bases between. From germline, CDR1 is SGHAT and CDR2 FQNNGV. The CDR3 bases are TGTGCCAGCAGCTTGACTTACACCTACAATGAGCAGTTCTTC. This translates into CASSLTYTYNEQFF.

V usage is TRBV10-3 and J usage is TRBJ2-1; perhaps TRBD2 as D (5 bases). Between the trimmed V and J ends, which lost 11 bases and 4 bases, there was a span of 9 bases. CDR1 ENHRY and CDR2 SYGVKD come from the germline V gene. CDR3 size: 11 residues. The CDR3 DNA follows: TGTGCCGCGGGCAATTACAATGAGCAGTTCTTC. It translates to CAAGNYNEQFF.

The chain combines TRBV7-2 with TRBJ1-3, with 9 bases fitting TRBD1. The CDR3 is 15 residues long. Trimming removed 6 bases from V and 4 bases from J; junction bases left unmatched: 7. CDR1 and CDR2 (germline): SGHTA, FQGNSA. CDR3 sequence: CASSSGTGKGNTIYF. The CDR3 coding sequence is TGTGCCAGCAGTTCCGGGACAGGGAAGGGAAACACCATATATTTT.

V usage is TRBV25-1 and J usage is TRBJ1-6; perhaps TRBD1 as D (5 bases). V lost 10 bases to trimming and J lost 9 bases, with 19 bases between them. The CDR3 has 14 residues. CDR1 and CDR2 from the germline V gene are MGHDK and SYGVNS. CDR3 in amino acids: CATRREGQGSPLHF. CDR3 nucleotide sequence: TGTGCCACCAGGAGGGAGGGGCAAGGTTCACCCCTCCACTTT.

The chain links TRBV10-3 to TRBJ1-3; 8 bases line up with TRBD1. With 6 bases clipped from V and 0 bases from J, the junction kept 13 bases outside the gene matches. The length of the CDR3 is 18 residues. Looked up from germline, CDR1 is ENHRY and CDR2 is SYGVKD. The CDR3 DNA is TGTGCCATCAGAGACCCGGACAGGGAACTCTTCTCTGGAAACACCATATATTTT. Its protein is CAIRDPDRELFSGNTIYF.

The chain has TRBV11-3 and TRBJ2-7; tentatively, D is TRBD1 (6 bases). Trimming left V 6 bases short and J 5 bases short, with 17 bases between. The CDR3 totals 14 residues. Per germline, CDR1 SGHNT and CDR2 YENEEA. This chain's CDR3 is CASRQGTSPHEQYF. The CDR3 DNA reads TGTGCCAGCAGGCAGGGGACATCGCCCCACGAGCAGTACTTC.

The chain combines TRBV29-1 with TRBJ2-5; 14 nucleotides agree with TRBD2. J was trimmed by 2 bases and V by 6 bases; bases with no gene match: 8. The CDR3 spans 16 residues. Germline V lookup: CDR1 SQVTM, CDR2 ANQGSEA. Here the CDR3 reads CSVRGLAGDSQETQYF. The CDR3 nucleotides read TGCAGCGTACGGGGACTAGCGGGAGACTCTCAAGAGACCCAGTACTTC.

CDR3 nucleotides: TGTGCCAGCAGCTTAGGCGTCGGGATGCGCGTAGATACGCAGTATTTT. It translates to CASSLGVGMRVDTQYF. The chain combines TRBV7-9 with TRBJ2-3, with a possible D match to TRBD2 (5 bases). CDR3 length equals 16 residues. V was shortened by 1 base and J by 5 bases, with 16 bases between the two germline ends. Per the germline V gene, CDR1 is SEHNR and CDR2 is FQNEAQ (reference sequence).